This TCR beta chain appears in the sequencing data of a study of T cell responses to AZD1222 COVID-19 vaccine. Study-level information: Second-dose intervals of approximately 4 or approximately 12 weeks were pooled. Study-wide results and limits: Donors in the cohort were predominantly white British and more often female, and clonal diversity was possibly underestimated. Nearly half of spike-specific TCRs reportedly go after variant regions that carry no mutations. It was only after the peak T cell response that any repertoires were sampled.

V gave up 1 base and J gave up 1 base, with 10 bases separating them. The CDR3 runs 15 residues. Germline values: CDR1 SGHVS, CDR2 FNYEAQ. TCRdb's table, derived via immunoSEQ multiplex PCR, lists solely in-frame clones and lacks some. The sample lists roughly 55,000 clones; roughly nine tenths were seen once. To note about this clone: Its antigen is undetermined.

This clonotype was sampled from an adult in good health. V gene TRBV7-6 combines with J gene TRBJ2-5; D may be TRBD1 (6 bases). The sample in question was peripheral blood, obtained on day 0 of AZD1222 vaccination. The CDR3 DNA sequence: TGTGCCAGCAGCTTAGATACACAGGGCCAAGAGACCCAGTACTTC. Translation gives CASSLDTQGQETQYF.